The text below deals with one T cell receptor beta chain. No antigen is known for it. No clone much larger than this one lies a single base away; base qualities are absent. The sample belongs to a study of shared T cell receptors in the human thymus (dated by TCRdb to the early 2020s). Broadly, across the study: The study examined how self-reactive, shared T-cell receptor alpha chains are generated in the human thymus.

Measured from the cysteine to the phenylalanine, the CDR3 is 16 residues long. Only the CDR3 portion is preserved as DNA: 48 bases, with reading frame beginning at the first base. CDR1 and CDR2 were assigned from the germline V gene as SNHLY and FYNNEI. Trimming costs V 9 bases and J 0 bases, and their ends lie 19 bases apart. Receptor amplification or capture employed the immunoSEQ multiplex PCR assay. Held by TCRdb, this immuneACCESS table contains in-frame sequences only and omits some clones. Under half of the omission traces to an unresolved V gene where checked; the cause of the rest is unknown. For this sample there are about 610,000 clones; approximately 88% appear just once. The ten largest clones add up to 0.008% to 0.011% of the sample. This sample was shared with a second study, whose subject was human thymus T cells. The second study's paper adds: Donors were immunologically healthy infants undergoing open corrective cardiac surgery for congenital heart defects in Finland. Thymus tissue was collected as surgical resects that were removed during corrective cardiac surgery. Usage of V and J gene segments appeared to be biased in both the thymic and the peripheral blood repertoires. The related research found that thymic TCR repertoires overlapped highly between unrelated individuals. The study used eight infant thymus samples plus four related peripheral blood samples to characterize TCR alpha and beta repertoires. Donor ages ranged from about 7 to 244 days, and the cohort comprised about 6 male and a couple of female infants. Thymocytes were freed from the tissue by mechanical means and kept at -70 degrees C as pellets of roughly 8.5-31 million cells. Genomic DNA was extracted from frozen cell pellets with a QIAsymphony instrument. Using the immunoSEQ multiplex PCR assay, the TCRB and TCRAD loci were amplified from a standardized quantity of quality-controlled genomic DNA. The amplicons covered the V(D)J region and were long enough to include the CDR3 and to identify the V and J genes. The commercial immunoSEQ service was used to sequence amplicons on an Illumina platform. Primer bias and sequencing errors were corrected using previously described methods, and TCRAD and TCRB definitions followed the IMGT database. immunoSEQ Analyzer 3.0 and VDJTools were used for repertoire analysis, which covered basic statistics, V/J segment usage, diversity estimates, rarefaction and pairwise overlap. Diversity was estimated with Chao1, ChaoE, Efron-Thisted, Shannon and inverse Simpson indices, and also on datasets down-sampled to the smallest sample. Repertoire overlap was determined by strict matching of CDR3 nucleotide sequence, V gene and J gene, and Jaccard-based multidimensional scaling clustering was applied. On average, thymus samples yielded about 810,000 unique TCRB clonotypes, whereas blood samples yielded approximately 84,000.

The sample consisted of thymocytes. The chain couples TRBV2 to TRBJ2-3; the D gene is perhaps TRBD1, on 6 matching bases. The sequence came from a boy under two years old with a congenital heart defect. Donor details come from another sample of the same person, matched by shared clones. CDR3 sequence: CARRRGRGASTDTQYF. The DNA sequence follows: TGTGCCAGAAGGAGAGGCAGGGGAGCTAGCACAGATACGCAGTATTTT.